This entry lists 18 T cell receptor beta chains sequenced from one sample in a study of cytomegalovirus exposure and HLA in healthy donors. Clones were read by immunoSEQ multiplex PCR, and TCRdb kept only the in-frame ones, dropping some. Found here are approximately 82,000 clones, roughly 94% of them singletons; the top ten hold around 0.69%. Sequenced: PBMCs. These receptors were taken from a woman in her late teens or twenties in good health and CMV-seronegative.

The chain combines TRBV11-2 with TRBJ1-3; 7 nucleotides agree with TRBD1. CDR1 is SGHAT and CDR2 is FQNNGV in the germline V gene. This CDR3 has 14 residues. V lost 1 base to trimming and J lost 4 bases; unmatched junction nucleotides: 1. The CDR3, as DNA: TGTGCCAGCAGCTTAGCGGGACAGGGAAACACCATATATTTT. It encodes CASSLAGQGNTIYF.

The chain joins TRBV27 to TRBJ1-3; D is unresolved. The ends were cut back, 0 bases at V and 4 bases at J, with 4 bases in the middle. Germline V lookup: CDR1 MNHEY, CDR2 SMNVEV (reference sequence). The CDR3 length is 13 residues. The CDR3 DNA reads as TGTGCCAGCAGTTTATCTTTAGGAAACACCATATATTTT. Translating gives CASSLSLGNTIYF.

V is TRBV4-1 and J is TRBJ2-7; the D gene is possibly TRBD1 (5 bases). Germline V gene data show CDR1 as MGHRA and CDR2 as YSYEKL. CDR3 size: 14 residues. The V end was cut by 0 bases, the J end by 3 bases, with 9 bases between. The CDR3 here is CASSQDSDSYEQYF. DNA of the CDR3: TGCGCCAGCAGCCAAGACTCAGACAGCTACGAGCAGTACTTC.

This clone was counted only a few times. This chain joins TRBV15 and TRBJ1-1; D unresolved. The germline V and J ends were trimmed by 4 bases and 7 bases, with 10 bases remaining between them. The CDR3 is 12 amino acids. Looked up from germline, CDR1 is LNHNV and CDR2 is YYDKDF (reference sequence). DNA of the CDR3: TGTGCCACCAGCAAAAAAGCATTTGAAGCTTTCTTT. Its protein is CATSKKAFEAFF.

The chain employs TRBV2 and TRBJ2-3; possible D gene TRBD1, 5 bases. V lost 7 bases and J 0 bases, leaving 14 bases between the germline ends. In germline, CDR1 is SNHLY, CDR2 FYNNEI. The CDR3 sequence is 15 residues long. The CDR3 nucleotides read TGTGCCAGCATGGAACAGGAGCTTAGCACAGATACGCAGTATTTT. Protein product: CASMEQELSTDTQYF.

The chain links TRBV10-1 to TRBJ1-6; D remains ambiguous. This CDR3 contains 13 residues. Trimming cost V 1 base and J 10 bases, with 8 bases left between them. Germline V gene data show CDR1 as WNHNN and CDR2 as SYGVQD (reference sequence). CDR3 region: CASSEYRGSPLHF. CDR3 DNA: TGCGCCAGCAGTGAGTATCGAGGCTCACCCCTCCACTTT.

The chain is built from TRBV19 and TRBJ2-7; TRBD1 agrees at 7 bases. With V trimmed by 4 bases and J by 2 bases, 17 bases remained unmatched. CDR3 length: 18 residues. Germline-derived CDR1 and CDR2 are LNHDA and SQIVND (reference sequence). CDR3 coding DNA: TGTGCCAGTAGTACACTCTCCTCGGATGACAGGGTTACCTACGAGCAGTACTTC. Its translation is CASSTLSSDDRVTYEQYF. Full variable domain (outside the CDR3, taken from reference TRBV19 and TRBJ2-7): DGGITQSPKYLFRKEGQNVTLSCEQNLNHDAMYWYRQDPGQGLRLIYYSQIVNDFQKGDIAEGYSVSREKKESFPLTVTSAQKNPTAFYLCASSTLSSDDRVTYEQYFGPGTRLTVT.

This chain connects TRBV28 to TRBJ2-2, with 10 bases that match TRBD1. This CDR3 spans 17 amino acids. With 6 bases clipped from V and 5 bases from J, the junction kept 12 bases outside the gene matches. Germline CDR1 and CDR2: MDHEN and SYDVKM. CDR3 nucleotides: TGTGCCAGCAGGCAAAGACCCGGGACAGGGGAGACCGGGGAGCTGTTTTTT. It codes for CASRQRPGTGETGELFF.

This clone appeared a single time. The J gene is TRBJ2-6, the V gene TRBV2; D ambiguous. In germline, CDR1 is SNHLY, CDR2 FYNNEI. The CDR3 totals 16 residues. V lost 1 base and J 2 bases, leaving 9 bases between the germline ends. The CDR3 nucleotides read TGTGCCAGCAGTGAAGGTCCTGTCCCTGGGGCCAACGTCCTGACTTTC. Its translation: CASSEGPVPGANVLTF.

The chain links TRBV6-5 to TRBJ2-2; D is uncertain. Trimming took off 2 bases at V and 2 bases at J, with 12 bases between the two ends. The CDR3 is 16 amino acids. In germline, CDR1 is MNHEY, CDR2 SVGAGI. The chain's CDR3 is CASSYDDTYNTGELFF. The CDR3 DNA sequence: TGTGCCAGCAGTTACGACGACACTTACAACACCGGGGAGCTGTTTTTT.

The chain couples TRBV7-9 to TRBJ2-3; D might be TRBD2 (5 bases). The V end lost 0 bases, the J end lost 3 bases, and 22 bases lay between the germline ends. There are 19 residues in the CDR3. From germline, CDR1 is SEHNR and CDR2 FQNEAQ (reference sequence). Here the CDR3 reads CASSLAHGRRGLYTDTQYF. The CDR3 DNA reads TGTGCCAGCAGCTTAGCGCACGGACGTAGAGGGTTGTATACAGATACGCAGTATTTT. Full variable domain (outside the CDR3, taken from reference TRBV7-9 and TRBJ2-3): DTGVSQNPRHKITKRGQNVTFRCDPISEHNRLYWYRQTLGQGPEFLTYFQNEAQLEKSRLLSDRFSAERPKGSFSTLEIQRTEQGDSAMYLCASSLAHGRRGLYTDTQYFGPGTRLTVL.

The rearrangement links TRBV2 to TRBJ2-2; D is possibly TRBD2 (6 bases). CDR1 and CDR2 (germline): SNHLY, FYNNEI. This CDR3 is built from 16 residues. V was shortened by 0 bases and J by 5 bases, with 13 bases between the two germline ends. CDR3 amino acids: CASSEAGRAGTGELFF. The CDR3 region has the DNA TGTGCCAGCAGTGAAGCCGGGAGAGCAGGGACCGGGGAGCTGTTTTTT. The whole variable domain, filled in from reference TRBV2 and TRBJ2-2, reads EPEVTQTPSHQVTQMGQEVILRCVPISNHLYFYWYRQILGQKVEFLVSFYNNEISEKSEIFDDQFSVERPDGSNFTLKIRSTKLEDSAMYFCASSEAGRAGTGELFFGEGSRLTVL.

This clone was found many times. This chain joins TRBV2 and TRBJ2-1; D is unclear. Trimming shortened V by 10 bases and J by 9 bases, and 10 bases separated the two germline ends. The CDR3 is made up of 10 amino acids. The germline V gene has CDR1 SNHLY and CDR2 FYNNEI. DNA for the CDR3: TGTGCCATCCTTTCCGGTGAGCAGTTCTTC. Translation: CAILSGEQFF. Combining the CDR3 with reference TRBV2 and TRBJ2-1 gives the whole variable domain EPEVTQTPSHQVTQMGQEVILRCVPISNHLYFYWYRQILGQKVEFLVSFYNNEISEKSEIFDDQFSVERPDGSNFTLKIRSTKLEDSAMYFCAILSGEQFFGPGTRLTVL.

The chain is built from TRBV5-1 and TRBJ2-1, with a tentative D call TRBD2 (6 bases). The germline V gene has CDR1 SGHRS and CDR2 YFSETQ. V gave up 3 bases and J gave up 6 bases, with 22 bases separating them. CDR3 length: 17 residues. The CDR3 DNA reads TGCGCCAGCAGCTCCCAGCCCCGGGGGTCGGGGGTCAATGAGCAGTTCTTC. It specifies CASSSQPRGSGVNEQFF.

The CDR3 nucleotides read TGCAGCCTCTCTAGGCTAGCGGGAGGAAGCCGCACAGATACGCAGTATTTT. Translation: CSLSRLAGGSRTDTQYF. V and J are TRBV29-1 and TRBJ2-3; TRBD2 aligns across 11 bases. From germline, CDR1 is SQVTM and CDR2 ANQGSEA. This CDR3 region has 17 residues. Trimming at V came to 8 bases and at J to 1 base, leaving 14 bases not matched to a gene.

CDR3 sequence (DNA): TGTGCCAGCAGGCCCGCCGGGGGTGGCACCGGGGAGCTGTTTTTT. It specifies CASRPAGGGTGELFF. The chain joins TRBV6-6 to TRBJ2-2; tentatively, D is TRBD2 (6 bases). Germline V lookup: CDR1 MNHNY, CDR2 SVGAGI (reference sequence). This CDR3 contains 15 residues. The germline V and J ends were trimmed by 6 bases and 4 bases, with 15 bases remaining between them.

This chain uses TRBV27 with TRBJ2-7; 7 bases agree with TRBD2. J lost 3 bases, V lost 2 bases, and 4 bases had no gene match. The CDR3 sequence is 14 residues long. CDR1 is MNHEY, CDR2 SMNVEV, per germline (reference sequence). CDR3 coding DNA: TGTGCCAGCAGTTTAGGTCCGGGGGGCTACGAGCAGTACTTC. Translation gives CASSLGPGGYEQYF.

This clone was recorded only once. The V call is TRBV19, the J call TRBJ1-2; D is perhaps TRBD1 (5 bases). Trimming took off 5 bases at V and 13 bases at J, with 14 bases between the two ends. The length of the CDR3 is 11 residues. CDR1 is LNHDA and CDR2 is SQIVND in the germline V gene (reference sequence). CDR3 residues: CASSVGHSLTF. The CDR3 DNA is TGTGCCAGTAGTGTCGGACACTCTCTCACCTTC. The full variable domain, with the rest looked up from reference TRBV19 and TRBJ1-2, is DGGITQSPKYLFRKEGQNVTLSCEQNLNHDAMYWYRQDPGQGLRLIYYSQIVNDFQKGDIAEGYSVSREKKESFPLTVTSAQKNPTAFYLCASSVGHSLTFGSGTRLTVV.